Here is one TCR beta chain with its context. Its specificity is unknown. CDR3 length: 14 residues. V was clipped by 5 bases and J by 7 bases; unmatched bases: 8. Per germline, CDR1 LNHDA and CDR2 SQIVND (reference sequence). Treatment in this sample: approximately nine-day PBMC culture with coronavirus spike peptide pools or control peptides (ViraFEST assay). The data were obtained in a study of vaccination and CD4 T cells after COVID-19. Study conclusions and caveats: Researchers report that a median approximately 86% of reactive clones in convalescent patients surfaced only post-vaccination.

Scientists ran DNA taken from cultured CD4+ T cells through the Oncomine TCR Beta short-read assay for sequencing. TCRdb independently ran MiXCR on the PCR reads; one entry per CDR3 protein. The table records approximately 12,000 distinct CDR3 sequences, 45% to 55% of them present only once. The receptor was isolated from a human donor who had recovered from COVID-19. The chain is built from TRBV19 and TRBJ2-7; 10 nucleotides line up with TRBD2. Sequencing used CD4+ T cells from blood, cultured in vitro. The CDR3 reads CASSALAGVSEQYF. The CDR3 DNA follows: TGTGCCAGTAGTGCGCTAGCGGGAGTTTCTGAGCAGTACTTC.